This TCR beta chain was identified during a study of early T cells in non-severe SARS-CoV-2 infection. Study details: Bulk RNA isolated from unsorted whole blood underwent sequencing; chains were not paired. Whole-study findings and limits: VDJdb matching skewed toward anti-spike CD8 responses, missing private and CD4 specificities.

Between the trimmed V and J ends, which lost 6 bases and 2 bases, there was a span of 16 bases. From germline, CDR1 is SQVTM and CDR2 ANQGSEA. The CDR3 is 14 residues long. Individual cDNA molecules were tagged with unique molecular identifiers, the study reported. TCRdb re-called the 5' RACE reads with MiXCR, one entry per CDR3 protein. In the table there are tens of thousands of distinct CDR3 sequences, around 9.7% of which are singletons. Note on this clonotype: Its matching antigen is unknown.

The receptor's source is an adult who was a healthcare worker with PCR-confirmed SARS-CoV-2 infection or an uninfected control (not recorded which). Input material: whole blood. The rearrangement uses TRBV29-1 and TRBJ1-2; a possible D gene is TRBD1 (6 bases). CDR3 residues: CSVGRSQGNYGYTF. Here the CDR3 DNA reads TGCAGCGTGGGAAGGTCCCAGGGGAACTATGGCTACACCTTC.